Shown below are 9 T cell receptor beta chains from a single sample sequenced in a study of identical twins. TCRdb fed the 5' RACE reads into MiXCR, producing one record per CDR3 protein. The sample holds hundreds of thousands of distinct CDR3 sequences, 24% seen once. The same specimen was also included in a second study, on T cells expressing NK-cell markers.

Sequenced input: CD4+ T cells sorted from blood. The receptors originated from a young woman in good health.

The V and J genes are TRBV20-1 and TRBJ2-3, with TRBD2 identical over 10 bases. CDR1 DFQATT and CDR2 SNEGSKA come from the germline V gene (reference sequence). V lost 6 bases to trimming and J lost 0 bases; unmatched junction nucleotides: 6. This CDR3 contains 15 residues. The CDR3 DNA is TGCAGTGCAACCTTGACTAGCGGGAGCACAGATACGCAGTATTTT. Protein: CSATLTSGSTDTQYF.

This clonotype has ten or more counts. V is TRBV12-3 or TRBV12-4 and J is TRBJ1-4, with TRBD1 matching over 9 bases. V lost 7 bases to trimming and J lost 10 bases; unmatched junction nucleotides: 13. CDR3 length: 15 residues. CDR3 bases: TGTGCCAGCATGTACAGACGGGACAGGGTAGGAAAACTGTTTTTT. As protein: CASMYRRDRVGKLFF.

The chain recombines TRBV10-1 with TRBJ2-1, with a weak D call TRBD1 (5 bases). V lost 4 bases and J 10 bases, leaving 14 bases between the germline ends. This CDR3 is 13 amino acids long. Germline CDR1 is WNHNN and CDR2 is SYGVQD (reference sequence). The CDR3 here is CASSADRGYEQFF. CDR3 DNA: TGCGCCAGCAGTGCAGATAGGGGATACGAGCAGTTCTTC.

The V and J genes are TRBV4-3 and TRBJ2-3; 9 nucleotides agree with TRBD2. The V gene's germline CDR1 is LGHNA and CDR2 YSLEER. The CDR3 spans 17 residues. With V trimmed by 0 bases and J by 2 bases, 6 bases remained unmatched. The CDR3 DNA reads as TGCGCCAGCAGCCAAGATTTTCTAGCGGGAAACACAGATACGCAGTATTTT. Residues: CASSQDFLAGNTDTQYF.

The chain uses TRBV20-1 and TRBJ2-5, with D perhaps TRBD1 or TRBD2 (5 bases each). Germline-derived CDR1 and CDR2 are DFQATT and SNEGSKA (reference sequence). V lost 5 bases to trimming and J lost 5 bases, with 18 bases between them. This CDR3 contains 14 residues. The CDR3 bases are TGCAGTGCTCCGGTGTACGGGACCGCCGAGACCCAGTACTTC. It specifies CSAPVYGTAETQYF.

The genes are TRBV11-2 and TRBJ2-7; D gene uncertain. Germline-derived CDR1 and CDR2 are SGHAT and FQNNGV. V was pared by 6 bases and J by 6 bases, with 24 bases between. The length of the CDR3 is 16 residues. The CDR3 nucleotides read TGTGCCAGCAGGCCCCGGGCTGAGGTCCCCTTTAGCGAGCAGTACTTC. This codes for CASRPRAEVPFSEQYF.

This clonotype was detected only a few times. The genes are TRBV5-1 and TRBJ2-4; D might be TRBD1 or TRBD2, each matching 5 bases. This CDR3 has 15 amino acids. Germline-derived CDR1 and CDR2 are SGHRS and YFSETQ. V dropped 0 bases and J dropped 0 bases, with 7 bases sitting between them. CDR3 protein: CASSLGGVAKNIQYF. CDR3 DNA: TGCGCCAGCAGCTTGGGAGGGGTAGCCAAAAACATTCAGTACTTC.

This clonotype was counted between two and nine times. The chain is built from TRBV29-1 and TRBJ1-2; tentative D call: TRBD1 (6 bases). The CDR3 contains 14 residues. V dropped 7 bases and J dropped 8 bases, with 23 bases sitting between them. Germline assignment: CDR1 SQVTM and CDR2 ANQGSEA. CDR3 in amino acids: CSGAQFGGAGGYTF. In nucleotides, the CDR3 is TGCAGCGGCGCCCAATTCGGGGGCGCGGGCGGCTACACCTTC.

At least ten counts were recorded for this clonotype. The V gene is TRBV11-2, the J gene TRBJ1-2; D is perhaps TRBD1 (6 bases). CDR3 length: 14 residues. CDR1 is SGHAT and CDR2 is FQNNGV in the germline V gene. V was trimmed by 5 bases and J by 8 bases, leaving 18 bases between them. The CDR3 DNA reads as TGTGCCAGCAGCCCCGGACAGTATGGTACGGGCTACACCTTC. Translation gives CASSPGQYGTGYTF.